A single sample is the source of the 32 T cell receptor beta chains below, sequenced in a study of immune characterization of retroperitoneal liposarcoma. TCRdb used MiXCR to reprocess the PCR reads, holding one entry per CDR3 protein. The sample shows 10,000 or so distinct CDR3 sequences, roughly a quarter of them seen only once. The sample comprised tumor tissue. Receptor source: a male donor with retroperitoneal liposarcoma.

This clonotype was detected ten times or more. The CDR3 DNA reads TGTGCCAGCAGTTGGGGAACCAAGGCTAGGAATGAGCAGTTCTTC. The encoded protein is CASSWGTKARNEQFF. The chain links TRBV6-1 to TRBJ2-1; no reliable D call. The CDR3 is made up of 15 amino acids. Germline values: CDR1 MNHNS, CDR2 SASEGT. V gave up 5 bases and J gave up 7 bases, with 18 bases separating them.

This clonotype was detected only a few times. This sequence joins TRBV6-1 and TRBJ2-1, with a weak D call TRBD2 (5 bases). Germline V gives CDR1 MNHNS, CDR2 SASEGT. The CDR3 totals 12 residues. V was trimmed by 5 bases and J by 13 bases, leaving 15 bases between them. CDR3 bases: TGTGCCAGCAGTTGGGAGCAAGAGACCCAGTTCTTC. As protein: CASSWEQETQFF.

A few counts support this clonotype. The chain links TRBV11-1 to TRBJ2-5; TRBD2 matches 8 bases. The DNA end lines up better with TRBJ2-1; the J call may be wrong. Germline V gene data show CDR1 as SGHAT and CDR2 as FQDESV (reference sequence). CDR3 length equals 14 residues. CDR3 amino acids: CASSRTSRTYEQFF. In DNA form, the CDR3 reads TGTGCCAGCAGCCGGACTAGCAGAACCTACGAGCAGTTCTTC.

The J gene is TRBJ2-1, the V gene TRBV6-1; 10 bases align to TRBD2. This CDR3 is built from 18 residues. V lost 6 bases to trimming and J lost 13 bases; unmatched junction nucleotides: 24. Germline lookup yields CDR1 MNHNS and CDR2 SASEGT. CDR3 protein: CASSPGLAAISGQETQFF. DNA for the CDR3: TGTGCCAGCAGCCCCGGACTAGCGGCAATTTCGGGCCAAGAGACCCAGTTCTTC.

The chain couples TRBV5-1 to TRBJ2-1; D is ambiguous. V was clipped by 0 bases and J by 7 bases, with 5 bases between them. Germline CDR1 is SGHRS and CDR2 is YFSETQ. The CDR3 totals 12 residues. CDR3 protein: CASSLEENEQFF. The DNA of the CDR3 is TGCGCCAGCAGCTTGGAAGAAAATGAGCAGTTCTTC.

A single count supports this clonotype. Here the CDR3 DNA reads TGTGCCAGCTCACCACAGGGGGGTCAAGAGACCCAGTACTTC. Translation gives CASSPQGGQETQYF. The rearrangement uses TRBV18 and TRBJ2-5; either TRBD1 or TRBD2 may supply D (6 bases each). The CDR3 has 14 residues. V was trimmed by 1 base and J by 2 bases, leaving 8 bases between them. CDR1 and CDR2 from the germline V gene are KGHSH and LQKENI.

The rearrangement links TRBV10-1 to TRBJ2-3, with D perhaps TRBD2 (5 bases). The last part of the DNA fits TRBJ2-7 better; the J call may be wrong. Germline values: CDR1 WNHNN, CDR2 SYGVQD (reference sequence). The CDR3 has 14 residues. CDR3 DNA sequence: TGCGCCAGCAGTGATGAGGGCAGGCCCTACGAGCAGTACTTC. Encoded protein: CASSDEGRPYEQYF.

There are a few counts of this clonotype. The rearrangement links TRBV7-6 to TRBJ2-1; tentatively, D is TRBD2 (5 bases). The CDR3 totals 19 residues. Trimming took off 5 bases at V and 3 bases at J, with 26 bases between the two ends. CDR1 and CDR2 from the germline V gene are SGHVS and FNYEAQ. CDR3 protein: CASSLPFLQSEEGYNEQFF. DNA for the CDR3: TGTGCCAGCAGCCTCCCTTTCTTACAGTCGGAGGAAGGCTACAATGAGCAGTTCTTC.

J is TRBJ1-4 and V is TRBV12-3 or TRBV12-4, with 7 bases identical to TRBD1. The CDR3 consists of 14 residues. Germline trimming cut 5 bases from V and 4 bases from J; bases unmatched to any gene: 4. CDR3 DNA: TGTGCCAGCAGTCCGGGACAGCGTAATGAAAAACTGTTTTTT. The encoded protein is CASSPGQRNEKLFF.

This chain links TRBV6-1 with TRBJ2-5, with D possibly called TRBD1 or TRBD2 (5 bases each). The DNA end favors TRBJ2-1, so the J call may be wrong. The CDR3 extends over 16 amino acids. Per the germline V gene, CDR1 is MNHNS and CDR2 is SASEGT. The CDR3 nucleotides read TGTGCCAGCAGTTTAAATAGTCCGGGACCAACAATGACGCAGTTCTTC. It encodes CASSLNSPGPTMTQFF.

This clonotype was counted ten times or more. The CDR3 nucleotides are TGTGCCAGCAGCCTACGGACGGATACCAGGGAGTTCTTC. Translated, it gives CASSLRTDTREFF. The genes are TRBV7-3 and TRBJ2-1; perhaps TRBD1 as D (5 bases). CDR3 length: 13 residues. The germline V gene encodes CDR1 SGHTA and CDR2 FQGTGA. V lost 5 bases, J lost 14 bases, and 19 bases lay in between.

This clonotype was detected a few times. The V and J genes are TRBV12-5 and TRBJ2-1; D ambiguous. The J call is doubtful: the DNA matches TRBJ2-7 better. The CDR3 contains 12 residues. From germline, CDR1 is LGHNT and CDR2 FRNRAP. DNA for the CDR3: TGTGCTAGTGGCAGAATCCCAAATGAGCAGTACTTC. As protein: CASGRIPNEQYF.

In its sample, this clonotype is medium-sized. The chain has TRBV6-1 and TRBJ2-3, with D tentatively TRBD2 (6 bases). V lost 8 bases to trimming and J lost 4 bases, with 13 bases between them. Germline lookup yields CDR1 MNHNS and CDR2 SASEGT. The CDR3 loop spans 13 amino acids. The CDR3 loop reads CASGGLDADTQYF. For the CDR3, the DNA is TGTGCCAGCGGAGGGTTAGACGCAGATACGCAGTATTTT.

The chain uses TRBV6-1 and TRBJ2-1; 8 bases line up with TRBD2. The CDR3 totals 18 residues. Germline V lookup: CDR1 MNHNS, CDR2 SASEGT. The trim removed 2 bases at V and 10 bases at J, leaving 19 bases unmatched. CDR3 DNA: TGTGCCAGCAGTGAATCGCCAGCGGGGGCCATCAACTCCTACGAGCAGTTCTTC. The encoded protein is CASSESPAGAINSYEQFF.

The V gene is TRBV7-2, the J gene TRBJ2-4, with TRBD2 identical over 9 bases. The CDR3 loop spans 17 amino acids. V trimming: 4 bases; J trimming: 13 bases; junction bases outside the gene matches: 20. Germline V gene lookup returns CDR1 SGHTA and CDR2 FQGNSA. The CDR3 reads CASSSPPSGRTYNEQYF. The CDR3 DNA sequence: TGTGCCAGCAGCTCGCCACCGAGCGGGAGGACCTACAATGAGCAGTACTTC.

Only a few counts were recorded for this clonotype. The chain is built from TRBV6-1 and TRBJ2-4; no firm D call. This CDR3 has 15 amino acids. Trimming shortened V by 2 bases and J by 0 bases, and 8 bases separated the two germline ends. Germline values: CDR1 MNHNS, CDR2 SASEGT. This chain's CDR3 is CASSESRRAKNIQYF. CDR3 DNA: TGTGCCAGCAGTGAAAGTCGGAGAGCCAAAAACATTCAGTACTTC.

In this sample, this clonotype turned up a few times. V is TRBV7-2 and J is TRBJ2-1; 11 bases agree with TRBD2. Germline trimming cut 3 bases from V and 10 bases from J; bases unmatched to any gene: 14. Germline V gene data show CDR1 as SGHTA and CDR2 as FQGNSA. This CDR3 has 17 residues. CDR3 bases: TGTGCCAGCAGCTTCACTAGCGGGGGTACAAAAACCTACGAGCAGTTCTTC. Amino acids: CASSFTSGGTKTYEQFF.

To note about this clonotype: A much larger clonotype is one base distant, so this may be a read error. The chain couples TRBV7-2 to TRBJ2-1; 14 nucleotides agree with TRBD2. Per the germline V gene, CDR1 is SGHTA and CDR2 is FQGNSA. The CDR3 has 16 amino acids. CDR3 amino acids: CASSSGTSGRLNEQLF. CDR3 bases: TGTGCCAGCAGCTCTGGGACTAGCGGGAGACTCAATGAGCAGTTATTC.

Details on this clonotype: This clone may be a read error of a much larger clone one base away. In DNA, the CDR3 is TGTGCCAACAGCCAGCCAACACAAGGGGGTTCTGGAGATACGCAGTATTTT. Translation gives CANSQPTQGGSGDTQYF. The J gene is TRBJ2-3, the V gene TRBV12-3 or TRBV12-4; TRBD1 is a possible D gene (6 bases). The CDR3 totals 17 residues. V was shortened by 10 bases and J by 5 bases, with 28 bases between the two germline ends.

The CDR3 region has the DNA TGTGCCAGCAGCCCCCGGGACACAAACACTGAAGCTTTCTTT. It yields the protein CASSPRDTNTEAFF. The chain joins TRBV6-6 to TRBJ1-1, with D maybe TRBD1 (6 bases). This CDR3 region has 14 residues. The V and J ends lost 6 bases and 2 bases respectively, with 13 bases between them. Germline V gives CDR1 MNHNY, CDR2 SVGAGI (reference sequence).

This clonotype was seen a few times. J is TRBJ1-1 and V is TRBV6-1; weak D call: TRBD1 (5 bases). The CDR3 runs 14 residues. The germline V and J ends were trimmed by 7 bases and 1 base, with 13 bases remaining between them. Germline loops: CDR1 MNHNS, CDR2 SASEGT. The CDR3 region has the DNA TGTGCCAGCAAGGACACAGGACGGAACACTGAAGCTTTCTTT. Amino acid sequence: CASKDTGRNTEAFF.

The rearrangement links TRBV5-1 to TRBJ2-1, with D perhaps matching TRBD2 (5 bases). The V end was cut by 0 bases, the J end by 7 bases, with 14 bases between. Germline CDR1 SGHRS, CDR2 YFSETQ. CDR3 size: 15 residues. CDR3 in amino acids: CASSLELAVNNEQFF. DNA for the CDR3: TGCGCCAGCAGCTTGGAGCTAGCAGTGAATAATGAGCAGTTCTTC.

This chain links TRBV6-1 with TRBJ2-1; tentatively, D is TRBD2 (5 bases). The J call may be wrong; the DNA end is better matched by TRBJ2-7. Germline CDR1 and CDR2: MNHNS and SASEGT. CDR3 length: 11 residues. CDR3 bases: TGTGCCAGCAGAGACTACAATGAGCAGTACTTC. It translates to CASRDYNEQYF.

The rearrangement links TRBV6-1 to TRBJ2-1; D may correspond to TRBD1 or TRBD2 (5 bases each). The end of the DNA is better explained by TRBJ2-7, so the J call may be wrong. Looked up from germline, CDR1 is MNHNS and CDR2 is SASEGT. This CDR3 is built from 14 residues. CDR3 nucleotide sequence: TGTGCCAGCAGTGAAGCGCTTGGGGGTTACGAGCAGTACTTC. This sequence encodes CASSEALGGYEQYF.

This clonotype was seen only a few times. The rearrangement joins TRBV11-3 to TRBJ1-3; maybe TRBD1 (5 bases). CDR1 and CDR2 from the germline V gene are SGHNT and YENEEA. The CDR3 covers 13 residues. Between the trimmed V and J ends, which lost 6 bases and 4 bases, there was a span of 10 bases. In DNA, the CDR3 is TGTGCCAGCAGTGAAGGGGCGGGAAACACCATATATTTT. Residues: CASSEGAGNTIYF.

In its sample, this clonotype was seen a few times. The genes are TRBV6-1 and TRBJ2-1, with a tentative D call TRBD2 (5 bases). The DNA matches TRBJ2-7 better at its end, which makes the J call doubtful. Germline CDR1 and CDR2: MNHNS and SASEGT. The CDR3 runs to 15 residues. The CDR3 region is CASKTPSSEINEQYF. Written as DNA, the CDR3 is TGTGCCAGCAAGACCCCAAGTAGCGAGATCAATGAGCAGTACTTC.

The chain joins TRBV6-1 to TRBJ2-7; D assignment may be TRBD1 or TRBD2 (5 bases each). V lost 6 bases and J lost 0, with 15 bases in between. Looked up from germline, CDR1 is MNHNS and CDR2 is SASEGT. The CDR3 length is 15 residues. CDR3 DNA sequence: TGTGCCAGCAGGACCGGGGCAGGGAGCTCCTACGAGCAGTACTTC. This sequence encodes CASRTGAGSSYEQYF.

By sample fraction, this clonotype is medium-sized (0.01 to 0.1%). The chain links TRBV6-1 to TRBJ2-1; D gene unclear. The better agreement between TRBJ2-7 and the DNA end casts doubt on the J call. This CDR3 contains 15 residues. Germline lookup yields CDR1 MNHNS and CDR2 SASEGT. CDR3 loop: CASSDGPPGLYEQYF. CDR3 sequence (DNA): TGTGCCAGCAGTGACGGACCGCCTGGCCTCTACGAGCAGTACTTC.

This rearrangement joins TRBV6-1 to TRBJ1-2, with D maybe TRBD1 (5 bases). V dropped 7 bases and J dropped 7 bases, with 16 bases sitting between them. Germline values: CDR1 MNHNS, CDR2 SASEGT. The CDR3 runs 13 residues. The CDR3 region has the DNA TGTGCCAGCATGAAAATGGGGGGACGTGGCTACACCTTC. It codes for CASMKMGGRGYTF.

This clonotype turned up a few times. The genes are TRBV24-1 and TRBJ2-5; TRBD2 matches 13 bases. The CDR3 is 15 residues long. From germline, CDR1 is KGHDR and CDR2 SFDVKD. The J segment lost 11 bases and the V segment lost 5 bases, leaving 10 bases of the junction unmatched. CDR3 protein: CATSGLAGGYNEQYF. The CDR3 coding sequence is TGTGCCACCAGTGGACTAGCGGGAGGTTACAATGAGCAGTACTTC.

V and J are TRBV11-2 and TRBJ1-1; D uncertain. Germline V gene lookup returns CDR1 SGHAT and CDR2 FQNNGV. The CDR3 is 13 amino acids. V gave up 10 bases and J gave up 2 bases, with 14 bases separating them. The CDR3 is CATARGLNTEAFF. The CDR3 bases are TGTGCCACAGCTCGCGGGCTAAACACTGAAGCTTTCTTT.

There are many counts of this clonotype. J is TRBJ2-1 and V is TRBV6-4; TRBD2 matches 10 bases. Germline V CDR1 and CDR2: MRHNA, SNTAGT. Losses at the gene ends were 7 bases for V and 10 bases for J; bases not matched to a gene: 22. The CDR3 runs 18 residues. CDR3 in DNA: TGTGCCAGCACTCGCCCATTTATAGCGGGAGGTCCTCCCTACGAGCAGTTCTTC. It codes for CASTRPFIAGGPPYEQFF.